One sample yielded the 22 T cell receptor beta chains listed below, sequenced in a study of a mutant IDH1 vaccine in newly diagnosed glioma. Time point noted: week 11, during vaccination. A 20-mer mutant IDH1 peptide at 300 ug was injected subcutaneously with topical imiquimod. Profiling relied on immunoSEQ multiplex PCR, and the TCRdb table lists in-frame clones only, not all of them. The sample shows tens of thousands of clones, around 77% of them seen only once. Which antigens these TCRs recognize remains unknown. The sequences come from PBMCs, collected from a glioma patient whose treatment included an IDH1 peptide vaccine. The receptors derive from a woman aged 18 to 35 with glioma.

J is TRBJ1-5 and V is TRBV30, with D unresolved. V was clipped by 2 bases and J by 2 bases, with 7 bases between them. CDR1 and CDR2 (germline): GTSNPN, SVGIG (reference sequence). This CDR3 has 13 amino acids. The CDR3 region has the DNA TGTGCCTGGAGTCTTACCGGCAATCAGCCCCAGCATTTT. Its translation is CAWSLTGNQPQHF.

The chain recombines TRBV5-4 with TRBJ2-2; 12 nucleotides line up with TRBD2. The V gene end was trimmed by 6 bases and the J gene end by 4 bases; junction bases not matched to a gene: 7. The CDR3 spans 16 residues. Per the germline V gene, CDR1 is SGHNT and CDR2 is YYREEE (reference sequence). The CDR3 bases are TGTGCCAGCACCTTAGCTAGCGGGAGGGCCACCGGGGAGCTGTTTTTT. Amino acids: CASTLASGRATGELFF.

V is TRBV4-1 and J is TRBJ2-1; D is undetermined. Germline CDR1 is MGHRA and CDR2 is YSYEKL. The length of the CDR3 is 18 residues. The V gene lost 2 bases and the J gene lost 4 bases, with 21 bases spanning the gap. The CDR3, as DNA: TGCGCCAGCAGCCAACAACTGAACCGGGCCTTAGAATACAATGAGCAGTTCTTC. Its protein product is CASSQQLNRALEYNEQFF.

The V and J genes are TRBV14 and TRBJ2-2, with a possible D match to TRBD1 (5 bases). The germline V gene has CDR1 SGHDN and CDR2 FVKESK. V was trimmed by 0 bases and J by 0 bases, leaving 8 bases between them. The CDR3 length is 16 residues. This chain's CDR3 is CASSQELRANTGELFF. The CDR3, as DNA: TGTGCCAGCAGCCAAGAGCTCAGGGCGAACACCGGGGAGCTGTTTTTT.

This clone has only one observation. The chain uses TRBV13 and TRBJ2-3; D call uncertain. Trimming cost V 0 bases and J 3 bases, with 4 bases left between them. The CDR3 extends over 13 amino acids. CDR1 and CDR2 from the germline V gene are PRHDT and FYEKMQ (reference sequence). The CDR3 loop reads CASSLGVTDTQYF. The CDR3 bases are TGTGCCAGCAGCTTAGGGGTTACAGATACGCAGTATTTT.

This sequence joins TRBV4-3 and TRBJ1-1; TRBD1 might be the D (6 bases). Germline V gene lookup returns CDR1 LGHNA and CDR2 YSLEER. There are 16 residues in the CDR3. Trimming pared 0 bases from V and 1 base from J, leaving 12 bases between. CDR3 coding DNA: TGCGCCAGCAGCCAAGAGAAGGGGGGGAGGAACACTGAAGCTTTCTTT. Protein product: CASSQEKGGRNTEAFF.

The chain is built from TRBV13 and TRBJ2-1, with 11 bases matching TRBD2. The V gene end was trimmed by 4 bases and the J gene end by 4 bases; junction bases not matched to a gene: 9. This CDR3 contains 17 residues. Germline V gene data show CDR1 as PRHDT and CDR2 as FYEKMQ (reference sequence). The CDR3, as DNA: TGTGCCAGCAGCTCCCTATTAGGGACTAGCGGTTACAATGAGCAGTTCTTC. It yields the protein CASSSLLGTSGYNEQFF.

V is TRBV6-1 and J is TRBJ1-5; 8 bases map to TRBD1. Per germline, CDR1 MNHNS and CDR2 SASEGT. The J segment lost 1 base and the V segment lost 8 bases, leaving 7 bases of the junction unmatched. The CDR3 runs to 15 residues. The CDR3: CASDPGGLSNQPQHF. The CDR3 nucleotides are TGTGCCAGCGACCCAGGGGGCTTGAGCAATCAGCCCCAGCATTTT.

J is TRBJ2-5 and V is TRBV5-4; the match to TRBD2 covers 11 bases. The J segment lost 1 base and the V segment lost 3 bases, leaving 8 bases of the junction unmatched. Germline CDR1 reads SGHNT; CDR2 reads YYREEE (reference sequence). The CDR3 is made up of 17 amino acids. CDR3 in amino acids: CASSSEWGLAVQETQYF. In DNA, the CDR3 is TGTGCCAGCAGCTCAGAGTGGGGACTAGCGGTCCAAGAGACCCAGTACTTC.

This clone was observed once. The gene calls are TRBV7-2 and TRBJ1-3; D unclear. The germline V and J ends were trimmed by 5 bases and 4 bases, with 15 bases remaining between them. CDR1 is SGHTA, CDR2 FQGNSA, per germline. The CDR3 has 15 amino acids. Written as DNA, the CDR3 is TGTGCCAGCAGCCAATGGCTTATCGGGGGAAACACCATATATTTT. This codes for CASSQWLIGGNTIYF.

J is TRBJ1-2 and V is TRBV6-1; D remains unclear. CDR1 MNHNS and CDR2 SASEGT come from the germline V gene. The CDR3 is made up of 14 amino acids. The V end was cut by 6 bases, the J end by 2 bases, with 13 bases between. This chain's CDR3 is CASRLTLGNYGYTF. The CDR3 region has the DNA TGTGCCAGCAGGCTGACATTAGGGAACTATGGCTACACCTTC.

The rearrangement links TRBV6-6 to TRBJ2-6, with 7 bases fitting TRBD1. After removal of 6 bases from V and 2 bases from J, the junction contained 7 bases not matched to a gene. The CDR3 length is 16 residues. CDR1 and CDR2 (germline): MNHNY, SVGAGI (reference sequence). The CDR3 DNA follows: TGTGCCAGCAGCGGACAGGCTTCTCCTGGGGCCAACGTCCTGACTTTC. This encodes CASSGQASPGANVLTF.

The V and J genes are TRBV6-5 and TRBJ2-3, with a possible D match to TRBD2 (6 bases). The CDR3 runs to 12 residues. The germline gives CDR1 MNHEY, CDR2 SVGAGI. The V end was cut by 5 bases, the J end by 5 bases, with 8 bases between. Here the CDR3 reads CASSLGGDTQYF. The CDR3 nucleotides are TGTGCCAGCAGTCTGGGGGGAGATACGCAGTATTTT.

The V call is TRBV2, the J call TRBJ2-1, with 7 bases fitting TRBD2. CDR1 and CDR2 from the germline V gene are SNHLY and FYNNEI. The CDR3 contains 13 residues. V was pared by 11 bases and J by 8 bases, with 12 bases of the junction left unmatched. The CDR3 DNA reads TGTGCCCGAAGCATGGGCGGGAGAGATGAGCAGTTCTTC. It is translated as CARSMGGRDEQFF. Looking up the rest from reference TRBV2 and TRBJ2-1 gives the full variable domain: EPEVTQTPSHQVTQMGQEVILRCVPISNHLYFYWYRQILGQKVEFLVSFYNNEISEKSEIFDDQFSVERPDGSNFTLKIRSTKLEDSAMYFCARSMGGRDEQFFGPGTRLTVL.

The V gene is TRBV6-1, the J gene TRBJ1-1, with D unclear. V dropped 6 bases and J dropped 1 base, with 15 bases sitting between them. The length of the CDR3 is 15 residues. Looked up from germline, CDR1 is MNHNS and CDR2 is SASEGT. The CDR3 sequence is CASSGRRVENTEAFF. DNA for the CDR3: TGTGCCAGCAGCGGGCGGAGGGTAGAGAACACTGAAGCTTTCTTT.

The chain joins TRBV10-2 to TRBJ2-1; 9 nucleotides align to TRBD1. V shed 10 bases and J 6 bases; nucleotides not matched to a gene: 7. This CDR3 is built from 13 residues. Germline CDR1 WSHSY, CDR2 SAAADI. CDR3 bases: TGCGCCACGGACAGGGGCGGACGCAATGAGCAGTTCTTC. Translation gives CATDRGGRNEQFF.

A single count supports this clone. V is TRBV5-1 and J is TRBJ2-2; D ambiguous. CDR3 length: 15 amino acids. Trimming took 4 bases from V and 4 from J, leaving 14 bases between them. CDR1 is SGHRS, CDR2 YFSETQ, per germline. The CDR3 region is CASSPGLTSTGELFF. The CDR3 DNA is TGCGCCAGCAGCCCTGGCCTGACTTCCACCGGGGAGCTGTTTTTT.

The V gene is TRBV30, the J gene TRBJ2-5; weak D call: TRBD2 (6 bases). The ends were cut back, 1 base at V and 4 bases at J, with 7 bases in the middle. This CDR3 comprises 12 residues. CDR1 and CDR2 from the germline V gene are GTSNPN and SVGIG (reference sequence). CDR3 sequence (DNA): TGTGCCTGGAGTGCGGGGGTAGAGACCCAGTACTTC. This codes for CAWSAGVETQYF.

The chain uses TRBV6-1 and TRBJ1-1; D gene ambiguous. Germline V CDR1 and CDR2: MNHNS, SASEGT. The CDR3 is made up of 12 amino acids. V dropped 6 bases and J dropped 8 bases, with 13 bases sitting between them. In DNA form, the CDR3 reads TGTGCCAGCAGCCAAGATGGGAGAGAAGCTTTCTTT. This sequence encodes CASSQDGREAFF.

This chain links TRBV6-1 with TRBJ1-1, with no clear D. There are 14 residues in the CDR3. Germline CDR1 and CDR2: MNHNS and SASEGT. The germline V and J ends were trimmed by 2 bases and 1 base, with 8 bases remaining between them. The CDR3 spells CASSEIVQNTEAFF. The DNA of the CDR3 is TGTGCCAGCAGTGAAATTGTGCAGAACACTGAAGCTTTCTTT.

In its sample, this clone was seen a few times. The chain employs TRBV25-1 and TRBJ1-1, with unresolved D. V lost 7 bases to trimming and J lost 4 bases, with 10 bases between them. The germline CDR1 and CDR2 sequences are MGHDK and SYGVNS. The CDR3 sequence is 12 residues long. CDR3 in amino acids: CASTGHFTEAFF. For the CDR3, the DNA is TGTGCCAGCACCGGTCACTTCACTGAAGCTTTCTTT.

This clone has only a few counts. The chain combines TRBV5-1 with TRBJ1-1, with no clear D. This CDR3 is built from 16 residues. Germline CDR1 and CDR2: SGHRS and YFSETQ. The V gene lost 1 base and the J gene lost 0 bases, with 13 bases spanning the gap. CDR3 residues: CASSLLYSPMNTEAFF. CDR3 coding DNA: TGCGCCAGCAGCTTGCTGTACAGCCCCATGAACACTGAAGCTTTCTTT.